The entry below describes one TCR beta chain. Its antigen is undetermined. This entry comes from a study of beta chain features in type 1 diabetes. Study findings and constraints: Type 1 diabetes patients showed a moderate but significant shortening of TCRB CDR3s in all four CD4+ subsets. VDJ junctions in type 1 diabetes patients carried more deletions and fewer insertions. Naive, central memory and regulatory TCRB repertoires appeared more similar among patients than healthy donors.

Every sorted population was more than 95% pure. Reverse transcribing all isolated RNA meant expressed TCRB transcripts were sequenced. Profiled with immunoSEQ multiplex PCR; TCRdb holds only in-frame clones, not every one. The repertoire holds around 160,000 clones, 7% to 9.5% seen once, with around 0.7% in the top ten. Input material: central memory CD4+ T cells from blood. The TCR sequence derives from a woman in her thirties with type 1 diabetes.

The CDR3 bases are TGTGCCAGCGGTCGCGGGACGCACAATGAGCAGTTCTTC. Translating it yields CASGRGTHNEQFF. This chain uses TRBV9 with TRBJ2-1, with a weak D call TRBD2 (6 bases). The CDR3 runs to 13 residues. The V gene's germline CDR1 is SGDLS and CDR2 YYNGEE. Between the trimmed V and J ends, which lost 7 bases and 5 bases, there was a span of 13 bases.